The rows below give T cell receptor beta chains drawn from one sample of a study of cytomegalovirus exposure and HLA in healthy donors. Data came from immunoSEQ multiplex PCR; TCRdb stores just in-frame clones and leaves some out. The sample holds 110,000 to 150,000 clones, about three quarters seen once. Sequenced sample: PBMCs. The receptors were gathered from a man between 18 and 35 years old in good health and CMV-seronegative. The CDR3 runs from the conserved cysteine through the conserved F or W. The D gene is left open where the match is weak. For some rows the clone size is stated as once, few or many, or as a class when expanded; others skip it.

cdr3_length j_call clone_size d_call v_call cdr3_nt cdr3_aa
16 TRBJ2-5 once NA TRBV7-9 TGTGCCAGCAGCGGTCGAGTTCACAGGGTAAAAGAGACCCAGTACTTC CASSGRVHRVKETQYF
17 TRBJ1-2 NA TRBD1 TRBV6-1 TGTGCCAGCAGTGAAGCTCCCCCCGGGACAGGGTTTTATGGCTACACCTTC CASSEAPPGTGFYGYTF
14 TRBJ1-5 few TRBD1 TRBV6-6 TGTGCCAGCAGCAGGACAGGGGGCAATCAGCCCCAGCATTTT CASSRTGGNQPQHF
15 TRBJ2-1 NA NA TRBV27 TGTGCCAGCAGCGGAGGGTCGGTACCCATCAATGAGCAGTTCTTC CASSGGSVPINEQFF
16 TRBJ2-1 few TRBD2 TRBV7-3 TGTGCCAGCAGCTTAACTAGCGGGAGGGCCTACAATGAGCAGTTCTTC CASSLTSGRAYNEQFF
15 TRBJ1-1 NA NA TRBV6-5 TGTGCCAGCAGTTACGGCGCCGGAGTGAACACTGAAGCTTTCTTT CASSYGAGVNTEAFF
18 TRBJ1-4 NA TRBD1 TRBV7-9 TGTGCCAGCAGCTTAGGGCCGGGACAGGGCGCAACTAATGAAAAACTGTTTTTT CASSLGPGQGATNEKLFF
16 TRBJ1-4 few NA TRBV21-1 TGTGCCAGCAGCAATCGTCGCCAGGCCCCTGGTGAAAAACTGTTTTTT CASSNRRQAPGEKLFF
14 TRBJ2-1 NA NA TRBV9 TGTGCCAGCAGCCCAAGTGGGCTGGCCTTTGAGCAGTTCTTC CASSPSGLAFEQFF
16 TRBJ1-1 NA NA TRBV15 TGTGCCACCAGCAGGGAAACCGGACAACAGAACACTGAAGCTTTCTTT CATSRETGQQNTEAFF
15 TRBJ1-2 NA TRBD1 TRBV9 TGTGCCAGCAGCGTAGAGGTGACAGGGGGTAGTAGCTACACCTTC CASSVEVTGGSSYTF
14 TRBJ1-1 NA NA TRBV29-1 TGCAGCGTTGAAGATCACCCCCTAGAGGCTGAAGCTTTCTTT CSVEDHPLEAEAFF
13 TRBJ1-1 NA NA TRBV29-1 TGCAGCGCCTCCATGACGGGGAACACTGAAGCTTTCTTT CSASMTGNTEAFF
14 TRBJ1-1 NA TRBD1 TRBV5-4 TGTGCCAGCAGCCCCGGACAGGCGAACACTGAAGCTTTCTTT CASSPGQANTEAFF
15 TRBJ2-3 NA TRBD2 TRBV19 TGTGCCAGTACCTCGACTAGCGGGAGAATGGATACGCAGTATTTT CASTSTSGRMDTQYF
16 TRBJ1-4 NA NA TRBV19 TGTGCCAGTAGTATGGTAGGGGGTGTAACTAATGAAAAACTGTTTTTT CASSMVGGVTNEKLFF
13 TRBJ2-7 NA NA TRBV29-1 TGCAGCGTTTACGGCGGAAGCTCCTACGAGCAGTACTTC CSVYGGSSYEQYF
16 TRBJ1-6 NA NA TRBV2 TGTGCCAGCAGTTGGACAGCAAGTGTTTATAATTCACCCCTCCACTTT CASSWTASVYNSPLHF
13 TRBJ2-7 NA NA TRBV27 TGTGCCAGCGGGATGCAGGGATTCTACGAGCAGTACTTC CASGMQGFYEQYF
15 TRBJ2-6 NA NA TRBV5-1 TGCGCCAGCAGCCAGGATGTCTCTGGGGCCAACGTCCTGACTTTC CASSQDVSGANVLTF
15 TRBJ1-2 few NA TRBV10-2 TGCGCCAGCAGTGAATTCCCAGGGGCCAACTATGGCTACACCTTC CASSEFPGANYGYTF
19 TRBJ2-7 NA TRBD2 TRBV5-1 TGCGCCAGCAGCTCCCAATCAACGGGACTAGCGGGAGCCTCTTACGAGCAGTACTTC CASSSQSTGLAGASYEQYF
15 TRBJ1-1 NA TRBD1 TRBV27 TGTGCCAGCCCTTTAACAGGGGGCACGAACACTGAAGCTTTCTTT CASPLTGGTNTEAFF
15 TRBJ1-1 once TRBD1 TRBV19 TGTGCCAGTAAGACAGGGGGCACGGGAAACACTGAAGCTTTCTTT CASKTGGTGNTEAFF
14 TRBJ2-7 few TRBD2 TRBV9 TGTGCCAGCAGCGTCGGGAGGAGCTCCTACGAGCAGTACTTC CASSVGRSSYEQYF
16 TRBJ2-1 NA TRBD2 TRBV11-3 TGTGCCAGCAGCTTTCGTGTAGCGGGAGCCCCAACTGAGCAGTTCTTC CASSFRVAGAPTEQFF
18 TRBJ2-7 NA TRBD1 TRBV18 TGTGCCAGCTCACAAATTCCGGGACAGGGGGTCCCCCCCTACGAGCAGTACTTC CASSQIPGQGVPPYEQYF
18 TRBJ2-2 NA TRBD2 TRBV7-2 TGTGCCAGCAGCTCCGCACTAGCGGGGGGCCTCGCCGTCGGGGAGCTGTTTTTT CASSSALAGGLAVGELFF
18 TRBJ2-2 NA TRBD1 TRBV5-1 TGCGCCAGCAGCCCCGGGACAGGGGGCGCGTTGGACACCGGGGAGCTGTTTTTT CASSPGTGGALDTGELFF
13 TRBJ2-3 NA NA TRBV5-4 TGTGCCAGCAGCCTAGATAACACAGATACGCAGTATTTT CASSLDNTDTQYF
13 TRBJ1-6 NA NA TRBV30 TGTGCCTGGAGTGGCCAGGGGTATTCACCCCTCCACTTT CAWSGQGYSPLHF
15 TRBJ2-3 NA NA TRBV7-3 TGTGCCAGCAGCTTAACGACAAGCTTTCCAGATACGCAGTATTTT CASSLTTSFPDTQYF
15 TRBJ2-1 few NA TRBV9 TGTGCCAGCAGCGGTAGCGGAGCGTCGTACAATGAGCAGTTCTTC CASSGSGASYNEQFF
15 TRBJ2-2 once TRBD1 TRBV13 TGTGCCAGCAGCTTCCGGGACAGGGGGGCCGGGGAGCTGTTTTTT CASSFRDRGAGELFF